These T cell receptor beta chains were read from a single sample in a study of PD-1 blockade in classical Hodgkin lymphoma. TCRdb keeps only in-frame clones here, not all; method: immunoSEQ multiplex PCR. The table lists about 94,000 clones, 85% to 95% of them singletons. This specimen consisted of peripheral blood mononuclear cells (PBMCs), obtained before the fourth cycle of nivolumab. Receptors were obtained from a human donor with classical Hodgkin lymphoma. The CDR3 runs from the conserved cysteine through the conserved F or W. The D gene is left open where the match is weak. Some rows have no size entry. The others give once, few or many, or a class for an expanded clone.

j_gene,v_gene,d_gene,abundance,CDR3nt,CDR3aa
TRBJ1-1,TRBV7-9,TRBD1,-,TGTGCCAGCACGTCCGGGACAGGGGGCGCGAACACTGAAGCTTTCTTT,CASTSGTGGANTEAFF
TRBJ2-3,TRBV13,TRBD1,-,TGTGCCAGCAGCTTAGGGGCCGGGACAGGAAGCACAGATACGCAGTATTTT,CASSLGAGTGSTDTQYF
TRBJ2-1,TRBV2,-,-,TGTGCCAGCAGTGATGGTCTAGCCGGCTACAATGAGCAGTTCTTC,CASSDGLAGYNEQFF
TRBJ2-5,TRBV28,-,-,TGTGCCAGCAGTTTTGGCGGGAATACCCAGTACTTC,CASSFGGNTQYF
TRBJ2-7,TRBV19,TRBD1,-,TGTGCCAGTAGCCACAGGGGTGGATACGAGCAGTACTTC,CASSHRGGYEQYF
TRBJ2-1,TRBV28,-,-,TGTGCCAGCAGTTTACCTCCTCCTCAGAGCTTAAACAATGAGCAGTTCTTC,CASSLPPPQSLNNEQFF
TRBJ2-7,TRBV7-9,-,-,TGTGCCAGCAGCTCCCGGACAGTCGACGAGCAGTACTTC,CASSSRTVDEQYF
TRBJ2-7,TRBV2,TRBD2,few,TGTGCCAGCTATAAGGCCCCCACGGGAGGGTATGACCCCTACGAGCAGTACTTC,CASYKAPTGGYDPYEQYF
TRBJ2-5,TRBV29-1,-,-,TGCAGCGTTGGGGTTCAAGAGACCCAGTACTTC,CSVGVQETQYF
TRBJ2-5,TRBV5-1,TRBD2,-,TGCGCCAGCAGCTCCGGGTCTACTAGCGGGCTTGCTAATACTGAGACCCAGTACTTC,CASSSGSTSGLANTETQYF
TRBJ2-1,TRBV28,-,-,TGTGCCAGCAGTTCTAGTATGGGAGGCTCCTACAATGAGCAGTTCTTC,CASSSSMGGSYNEQFF
TRBJ2-7,TRBV23-1,TRBD1,-,TGCGCCAGCAGTCAATTGCACCGGGACAGGGGATACTACGAGCAGTACTTC,CASSQLHRDRGYYEQYF
TRBJ1-5,TRBV2,TRBD1,-,TGTGCCAGCAGCCGGACAGGGCAGGGCAATCAGCCCCAGCATTTT,CASSRTGQGNQPQHF
TRBJ2-2,TRBV7-9,-,-,TGTGCCAGTGGACGGGACTCCTACACCGGGGAGCTGTTTTTT,CASGRDSYTGELFF
TRBJ2-7,TRBV13,-,-,TGTGCCAGCAGCAGACAGCCCTCCTACGAGCAGTACTTC,CASSRQPSYEQYF
TRBJ2-1,TRBV30,-,-,TGTGCCTGGAGGGGCTACAATGAGCAGTTCTTC,CAWRGYNEQFF
TRBJ2-7,TRBV28,TRBD1,-,TGTGCCAGCAGTTTCGGCCGGGCAGGGGGCGGGTACGAGCAGTACTTC,CASSFGRAGGGYEQYF
TRBJ2-1,TRBV29-1,-,-,TGCAGCCTTTCTCCACTCTCCTACAATGAGCAGTTCTTC,CSLSPLSYNEQFF
TRBJ2-3,TRBV5-1,TRBD2,-,TGCGCCAGCAGCTGGCCTGGAAATCGACTAGCGGGAGATAGAGATACGCAGTATTTT,CASSWPGNRLAGDRDTQYF
TRBJ2-2,TRBV5-1,-,-,TGCGCCAGCAGCCCGAAAACCGGCACCCGCACCGGGGAGCTGTTTTTT,CASSPKTGTRTGELFF
TRBJ1-2,TRBV7-9,TRBD1,-,TGTGCCAGCAGCCCCGACCCGGGACAGGGGATACATGGCTACACCTTC,CASSPDPGQGIHGYTF
TRBJ1-1,TRBV10-3,-,-,TGTGCCATCGCTCAGGAAGATGGGGCTGAAGCTTTCTTT,CAIAQEDGAEAFF
TRBJ1-1,TRBV27,-,-,TGTGCCAGCAGTAGATTACAGGGAGGGGACACTGAAGCTTTCTTT,CASSRLQGGDTEAFF
TRBJ2-5,TRBV14,-,-,TGTGCCAGCAGCCAGGAGGGGGGGACCCAGTACTTC,CASSQEGGTQYF